This T cell receptor (beta chain) is from a study of early T cells in non-severe SARS-CoV-2 infection. The CDR3 is 13 amino acids. Germline lookup yields CDR1 LGHDT and CDR2 YNNKEL (reference sequence). V lost 4 bases, J lost 7 bases, and 2 bases stayed unmatched. This clonotype has a count of ten or more. MiXCR was run by TCRdb on the 5' RACE reads, yielding one entry per CDR3 protein. The table records 80,000 or so distinct CDR3 sequences, roughly 5.7% of them present only once. Input material: whole blood. The TCR was taken from an adult who was a healthcare worker with PCR-confirmed SARS-CoV-2 infection or an uninfected control (not recorded which). V is TRBV3-1 and J is TRBJ2-2, with 8 positions matching TRBD1. The CDR3 DNA reads TGTGCCAGCAGCCGTGGACAGGGCGGGGAGCTGTTTTTT. Amino acid sequence: CASSRGQGGELFF. The full variable domain, completed using reference TRBV3-1 and TRBJ2-2, is DTAVSQTPKYLVTQMGNDKSIKCEQNLGHDTMYWYKQDSKKFLKIMFSYNNKELIINETVPNRFSPKSPDKAHLNLHINSLELGDSAVYFCASSRGQGGELFFGEGSRLTVL.